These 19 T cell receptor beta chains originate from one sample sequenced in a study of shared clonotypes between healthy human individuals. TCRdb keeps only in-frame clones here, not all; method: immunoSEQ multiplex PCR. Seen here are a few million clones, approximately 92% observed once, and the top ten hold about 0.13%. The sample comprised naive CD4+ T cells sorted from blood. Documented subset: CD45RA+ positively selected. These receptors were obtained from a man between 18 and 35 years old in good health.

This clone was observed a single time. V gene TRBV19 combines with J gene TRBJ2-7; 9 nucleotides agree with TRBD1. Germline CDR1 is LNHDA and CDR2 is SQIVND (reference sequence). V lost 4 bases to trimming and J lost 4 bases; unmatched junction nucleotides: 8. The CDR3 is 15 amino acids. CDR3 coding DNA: TGTGCCAGTAGTAACGGTGGGACAGGGCCATACGAGCAGTACTTC. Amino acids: CASSNGGTGPYEQYF.

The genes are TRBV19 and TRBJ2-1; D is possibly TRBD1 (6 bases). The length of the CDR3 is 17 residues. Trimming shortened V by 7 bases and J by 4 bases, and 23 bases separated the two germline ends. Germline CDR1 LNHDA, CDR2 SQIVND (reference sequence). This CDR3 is CASIAGADIGAYNEQFF. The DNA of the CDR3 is TGTGCCAGTATTGCAGGGGCGGACATTGGGGCATACAATGAGCAGTTCTTC.

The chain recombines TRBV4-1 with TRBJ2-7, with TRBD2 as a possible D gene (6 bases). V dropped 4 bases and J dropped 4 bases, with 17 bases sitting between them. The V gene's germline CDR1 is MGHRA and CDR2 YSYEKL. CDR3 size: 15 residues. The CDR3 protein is CASSLQLASGYEQYF. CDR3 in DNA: TGCGCCAGCAGCCTCCAACTAGCTTCTGGATACGAGCAGTACTTC.

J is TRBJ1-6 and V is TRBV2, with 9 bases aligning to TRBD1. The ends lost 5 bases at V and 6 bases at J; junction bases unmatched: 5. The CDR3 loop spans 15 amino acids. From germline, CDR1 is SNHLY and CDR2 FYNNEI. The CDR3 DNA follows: TGTGCCAGCAGTCGAGGGGACAGGGTTAATTCACCCCTCCACTTT. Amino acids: CASSRGDRVNSPLHF.

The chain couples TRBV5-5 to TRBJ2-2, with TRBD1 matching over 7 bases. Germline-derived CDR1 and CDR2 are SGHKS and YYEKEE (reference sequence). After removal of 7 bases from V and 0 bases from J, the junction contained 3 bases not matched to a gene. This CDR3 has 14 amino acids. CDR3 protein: CASGDSPNTGELFF. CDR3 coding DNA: TGTGCCAGCGGGGACAGCCCGAACACCGGGGAGCTGTTTTTT. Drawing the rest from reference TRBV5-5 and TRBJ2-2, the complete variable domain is DAGVTQSPTHLIKTRGQQVTLRCSPISGHKSVSWYQQVLGQGPQFIFQYYEKEERGRGNFPDRFSARQFPNYSSELNVNALLLGDSALYLCASGDSPNTGELFFGEGSRLTVL.

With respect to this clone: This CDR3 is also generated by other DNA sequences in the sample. The CDR3: CASSLIGGSGNTIYF. The CDR3, as DNA: TGTGCCAGCAGCTTAATCGGAGGATCTGGAAACACCATATATTTT. The chain is built from TRBV7-6 and TRBJ1-3; D gene ambiguous. Trimming removed 2 bases from V and 1 base from J, with 9 bases in between. This CDR3 spans 15 amino acids. Germline values: CDR1 SGHVS, CDR2 FNYEAQ.

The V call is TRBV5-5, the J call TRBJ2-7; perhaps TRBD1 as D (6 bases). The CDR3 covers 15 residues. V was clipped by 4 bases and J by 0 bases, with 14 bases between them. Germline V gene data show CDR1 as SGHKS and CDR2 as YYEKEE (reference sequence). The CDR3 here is CASSPDRRDSYEQYF. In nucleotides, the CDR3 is TGTGCCAGCAGCCCCGACAGGAGAGACTCCTACGAGCAGTACTTC.

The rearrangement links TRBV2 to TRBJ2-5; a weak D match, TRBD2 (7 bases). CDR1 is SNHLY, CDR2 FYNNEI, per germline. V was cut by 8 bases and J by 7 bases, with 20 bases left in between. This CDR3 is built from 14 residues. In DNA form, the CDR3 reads TGTGCCAGCCAAAGGGGGGGAGCAGGGGTGACCCAGTACTTC. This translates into CASQRGGAGVTQYF. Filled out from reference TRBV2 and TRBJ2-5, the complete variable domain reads EPEVTQTPSHQVTQMGQEVILRCVPISNHLYFYWYRQILGQKVEFLVSFYNNEISEKSEIFDDQFSVERPDGSNFTLKIRSTKLEDSAMYFCASQRGGAGVTQYFGPGTRLLVL.

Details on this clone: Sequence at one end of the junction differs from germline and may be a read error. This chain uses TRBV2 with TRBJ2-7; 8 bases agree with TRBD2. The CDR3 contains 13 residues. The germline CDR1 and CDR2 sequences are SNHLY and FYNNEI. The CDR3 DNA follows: TGTGCCAGCAGTCAAGCGGGAGCCTACGAGCAGTACTTC. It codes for CASSQAGAYEQYF.

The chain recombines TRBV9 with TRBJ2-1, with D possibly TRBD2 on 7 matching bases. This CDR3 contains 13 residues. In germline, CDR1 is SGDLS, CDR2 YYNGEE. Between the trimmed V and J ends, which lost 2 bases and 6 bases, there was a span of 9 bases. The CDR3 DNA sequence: TGTGCCAGCAGCGTGGGGGGGCTCAATGAGCAGTTCTTC. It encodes CASSVGGLNEQFF.

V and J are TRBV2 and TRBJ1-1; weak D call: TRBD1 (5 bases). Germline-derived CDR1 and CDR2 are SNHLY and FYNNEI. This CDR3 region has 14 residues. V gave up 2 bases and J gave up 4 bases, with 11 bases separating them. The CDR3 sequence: CASSEREGSTEAFF. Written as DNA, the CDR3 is TGTGCCAGCAGTGAAAGGGAGGGGTCCACTGAAGCTTTCTTT.

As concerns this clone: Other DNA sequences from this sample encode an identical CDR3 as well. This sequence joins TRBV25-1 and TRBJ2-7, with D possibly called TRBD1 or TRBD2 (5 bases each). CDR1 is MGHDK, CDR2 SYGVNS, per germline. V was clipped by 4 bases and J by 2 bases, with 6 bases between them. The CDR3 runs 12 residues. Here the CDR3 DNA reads TGTGCCAGCAGTGTGGGGGCCTACGAGCAGTACTTC. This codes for CASSVGAYEQYF.

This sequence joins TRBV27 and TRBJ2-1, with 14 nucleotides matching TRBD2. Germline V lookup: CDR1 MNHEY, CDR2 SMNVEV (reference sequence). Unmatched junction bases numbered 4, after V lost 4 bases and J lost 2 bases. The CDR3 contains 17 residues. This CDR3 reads CASSSPTSGRAYNEQFF. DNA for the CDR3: TGTGCCAGCAGTTCCCCGACTAGCGGGAGGGCCTACAATGAGCAGTTCTTC.

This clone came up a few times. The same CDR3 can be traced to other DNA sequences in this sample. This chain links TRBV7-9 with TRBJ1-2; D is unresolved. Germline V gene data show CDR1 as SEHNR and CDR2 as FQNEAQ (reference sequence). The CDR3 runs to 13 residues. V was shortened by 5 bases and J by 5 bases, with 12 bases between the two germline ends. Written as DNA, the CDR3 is TGTGCCAGCAGCCCGAGGACGGGGTATGGCTACACCTTC. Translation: CASSPRTGYGYTF.

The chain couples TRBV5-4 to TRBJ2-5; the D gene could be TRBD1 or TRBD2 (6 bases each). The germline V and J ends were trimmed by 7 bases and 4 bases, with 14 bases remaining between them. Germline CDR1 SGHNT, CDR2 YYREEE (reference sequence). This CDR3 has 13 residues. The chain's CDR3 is CASGAGGLETQYF. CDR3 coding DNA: TGTGCCAGCGGGGCCGGGGGCCTAGAGACCCAGTACTTC.

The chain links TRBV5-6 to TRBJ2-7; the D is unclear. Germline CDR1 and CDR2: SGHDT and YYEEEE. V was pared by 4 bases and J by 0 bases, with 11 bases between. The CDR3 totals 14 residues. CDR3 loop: CASSLTTYSYEQYF. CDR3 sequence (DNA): TGTGCCAGCAGCCTTACGACGTACTCCTACGAGCAGTACTTC.

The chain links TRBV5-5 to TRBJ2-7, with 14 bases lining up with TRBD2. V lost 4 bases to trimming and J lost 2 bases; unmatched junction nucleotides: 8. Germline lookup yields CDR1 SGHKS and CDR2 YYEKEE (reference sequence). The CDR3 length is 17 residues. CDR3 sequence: CASSKSGLAGATYEQYF. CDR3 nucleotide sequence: TGTGCCAGCAGCAAGTCGGGACTAGCGGGGGCCACCTACGAGCAGTACTTC.

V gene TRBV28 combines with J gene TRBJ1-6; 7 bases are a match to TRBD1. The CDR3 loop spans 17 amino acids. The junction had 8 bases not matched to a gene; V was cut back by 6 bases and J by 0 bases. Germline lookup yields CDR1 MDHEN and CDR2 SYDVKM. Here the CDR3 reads CASSSDRVDSYNSPLHF. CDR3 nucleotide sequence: TGTGCCAGCAGCTCCGACAGGGTAGACTCCTATAATTCACCCCTCCACTTT.

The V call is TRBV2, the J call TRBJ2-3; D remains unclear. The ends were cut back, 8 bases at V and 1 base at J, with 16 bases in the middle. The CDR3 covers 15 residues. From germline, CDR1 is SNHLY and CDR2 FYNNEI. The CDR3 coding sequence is TGTGCCAGCGGGCTCGGTAGAGGAGGCACAGATACGCAGTATTTT. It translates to CASGLGRGGTDTQYF.